The clone carrying this T cell receptor (beta chain) was found a few times. The CDR3 has 14 residues. Between the trimmed V and J ends, which lost 4 bases and 5 bases, there was a span of 15 bases. This sample is part of a study of early T cells in non-severe SARS-CoV-2 infection. In the library, individual cDNA molecules carried attached unique molecular identifiers. TCRdb re-called the 5' RACE reads through MiXCR, storing one row per CDR3 protein. The sample consists of roughly 40,000 distinct CDR3 sequences, roughly 6.2% of them appearing once. The sequence was collected from an adult who was a healthcare worker with PCR-confirmed SARS-CoV-2 infection or an uninfected control (not recorded which). The source material was whole blood, sampled at baseline. This chain joins TRBV12-3 or TRBV12-4 and TRBJ2-7, with D tentatively TRBD2 (6 bases). CDR3 amino acids: CASSSDGGVDEQYF. In nucleotides, the CDR3 is TGTGCCAGCAGTTCCGATGGAGGGGTCGACGAGCAGTACTTC.